The 23 T cell receptor beta chains below come from one sample, sequenced in a study of blood T cells in healthy people across ages. A second roughly 6 to 12 cycle PCR used barcoded and J-beta primers. TCRdb redid the calling of the 5' RACE reads with MiXCR, one entry per CDR3 protein. The sample holds 1,300,000 or so distinct CDR3 sequences; approximately 60% are singletons and the top ten take under 8.5%. The sequenced material came from blood. These receptors all stem from a man between 18 and 35 years old in good health.

A note on this clonotype: One end of the junction fails to match germline, which may point to a read error. Here the CDR3 reads CVTSRVATSPTDTQYF. CDR3 nucleotide sequence: TGTGTCACCAGCAGAGTCGCGACTAGCCCCACAGATACGCAGTATTTT. The chain couples TRBV15 to TRBJ2-3; 7 nucleotides match TRBD2. The CDR3 totals 16 residues. Germline V CDR1 and CDR2: LNHNV, YYDKDF (reference sequence).

The chain uses TRBV6-5 and TRBJ2-1; 12 nucleotides agree with TRBD2. The germline CDR1 and CDR2 sequences are MNHEY and SVGAGI. The V gene end was trimmed by 9 bases and the J gene end by 12 bases; junction bases not matched to a gene: 6. The CDR3 runs to 12 residues. CDR3 amino acids: CASKTSGGLQFF. CDR3 in DNA: TGTGCCAGTAAGACTAGCGGGGGTTTGCAGTTCTTC.

The rearrangement uses TRBV10-3 and TRBJ2-1; D is perhaps TRBD2 (6 bases). Germline CDR1 is ENHRY and CDR2 is SYGVKD. Trimming cost V 4 bases and J 6 bases, with 16 bases left between them. The CDR3 is 15 amino acids. CDR3 nucleotides: TGTGCCATCAGTGGCGACGGGACTCTCGCCAATGAGCAGTTCTTC. This sequence encodes CAISGDGTLANEQFF.

This clonotype appeared a few times. This rearrangement joins TRBV20-1 to TRBJ2-1, with 12 bases identical to TRBD2. The junction had 10 bases not matched to a gene; V was cut back by 2 bases and J by 2 bases. Germline V gene data show CDR1 as DFQATT and CDR2 as SNEGSKA (reference sequence). There are 18 residues in the CDR3. The CDR3 protein is CSARKRLAGEAAYNEQFF. The CDR3 DNA reads as TGCAGTGCTAGAAAGAGACTAGCGGGAGAGGCGGCCTACAATGAGCAGTTCTTC.

A remark on this clonotype: One end of the junction varies from germline; a read error may be responsible. The V call is TRBV6-2 or TRBV6-3, the J call TRBJ2-1; D remains unclear. This CDR3 contains 17 residues. Looked up from germline, CDR1 is MNHEY and CDR2 is SVGEGT. DNA of the CDR3: TGTGCCCGCAGTTACTCCACCCTTTTTCTCTCTGTCAATGAGCAGTTCTTC. It yields the protein CARSYSTLFLSVNEQFF.

This clonotype was seen many times. The chain combines TRBV3-1 with TRBJ2-7; no firm D call. This CDR3 contains 17 residues. The ends were cut back, 0 bases at V and 4 bases at J, with 19 bases in the middle. Germline V gene sequence: CDR1 LGHDT, CDR2 YNNKEL (reference sequence). CDR3 residues: CASSQDGKAFKYYEQYF. The CDR3 DNA reads as TGTGCCAGCAGCCAAGACGGCAAGGCCTTCAAATATTACGAGCAGTACTTC.

This clonotype showed up just a few times. The V gene is TRBV28, the J gene TRBJ2-5; D may match TRBD1 or TRBD2 (5 bases each). The germline CDR1 and CDR2 sequences are MDHEN and SYDVKM. V lost 3 bases and J 5 bases, leaving 22 bases between the germline ends. The CDR3 has 17 residues. The CDR3: CASSFLQQRGPGETQYF. The CDR3 bases are TGTGCCAGCAGTTTCCTGCAACAGAGGGGCCCCGGGGAGACCCAGTACTTC. The variable domain in full, completed from reference TRBV28 and TRBJ2-5, reads DVKVTQSSRYLVKRTGEKVFLECVQDMDHENMFWYRQDPGLGLRLIYFSYDVKMKEKGDIPEGYSVSREKKERFSLILESASTNQTSMYLCASSFLQQRGPGETQYFGPGTRLLVL.

The J gene is TRBJ2-7, the V gene TRBV29-1, with D hard to call. The germline V gene encodes CDR1 SQVTM and CDR2 ANQGSEA. The CDR3 extends over 10 amino acids. V gave up 4 bases and J gave up 5 bases, with 6 bases separating them. The CDR3 nucleotides read TGCAGCGTTGGATCGGACGAGCAGTACTTC. The encoded protein is CSVGSDEQYF.

CDR3 amino acids: CASTSGDYNEQFF. In DNA, the CDR3 is TGTGCCAGCACTAGCGGAGATTACAATGAGCAGTTCTTC. The chain couples TRBV7-8 to TRBJ2-1, with 7 bases matching TRBD2. The germline gives CDR1 SGHVS, CDR2 FQNEAQ. Losses at the gene ends were 7 bases for V and 4 bases for J; bases not matched to a gene: 4. This CDR3 has 13 residues. The full variable domain, in which reference TRBV7-8 and TRBJ2-1 provide the parts outside the CDR3, is GAGVSQSPRYKVAKRGQDVALRCDPISGHVSLFWYQQALGQGPEFLTYFQNEAQLDKSGLPSDRFFAERPEGSVSTLKIQRTQQEDSAVYLCASTSGDYNEQFFGPGTRLTVL.

This chain uses TRBV10-3 with TRBJ1-1; the D gene is possibly TRBD1 (5 bases). Germline V gene data show CDR1 as ENHRY and CDR2 as SYGVKD. V lost 11 bases, J lost 4 bases, and 17 bases lay in between. The CDR3 contains 13 residues. DNA of the CDR3: TGTGCCTCCACACCAGGGACGGCCACTGAAGCTTTCTTT. Encoded protein: CASTPGTATEAFF.

The chain joins TRBV27 to TRBJ2-4; TRBD2 aligns across 7 bases. Near its end, the DNA agrees better with TRBJ2-5, so the J call may be wrong. The CDR3 has 15 amino acids. CDR1 and CDR2 (germline): MNHEY, SMNVEV (reference sequence). The CDR3 loop is CASSDALATKETQYF. For the CDR3, the DNA is TGTGCCAGCAGTGATGCACTAGCGACTAAAGAGACCCAGTACTTC.

This clonotype was counted a few times. The DNA of the CDR3 is TGCGCCAGCAGCTTGGAGTACGAGCAGTTCTTC. As protein: CASSLEYEQFF. The rearrangement uses TRBV5-1 and TRBJ2-1, with unresolved D. Trimming removed 0 bases at V and 10 bases at J, with 5 bases between. The germline V gene encodes CDR1 SGHRS and CDR2 YFSETQ. CDR3 length: 11 residues.

The chain joins TRBV12-3 or TRBV12-4 to TRBJ2-7; D tentatively reads TRBD1 or TRBD2 (5 bases each). V lost 0 bases, J lost 3 bases, and 15 bases lay in between. CDR3 length: 16 amino acids. The CDR3 sequence is CASSLAPGTERYEQYF. As DNA, the CDR3 is TGTGCCAGCAGTTTAGCGCCCGGGACCGAACGCTACGAGCAGTACTTC.

Only a few counts were recorded for this clonotype. The chain links TRBV29-1 to TRBJ2-4; TRBD1 might be the D (6 bases). Judging by the DNA end, TRBJ2-7 fits better; the J call may be wrong. Germline-derived CDR1 and CDR2 are SQVTM and ANQGSEA. The CDR3 sequence is 14 residues long. DNA for the CDR3: TGCAGCGTTGTACTCCCCTTACAGGGTCACGAGCAGTACTTC. This gives the protein CSVVLPLQGHEQYF.

A single count supports this clonotype. The V call is TRBV12-3 or TRBV12-4, the J call TRBJ2-6; TRBD2 might be the D (7 bases). The CDR3 loop spans 18 amino acids. V was shortened by 1 base and J by 3 bases, with 16 bases between the two germline ends. CDR3 sequence (DNA): TGTGCCAGCAGTTTAGGGCAGGGGAGGGCCTTTGGGGCCAACGTCCTGACTTTC. Its protein product is CASSLGQGRAFGANVLTF.

This clonotype was seen once. The chain combines TRBV7-2 with TRBJ2-7; TRBD2 aligns across 8 bases. Germline lookup yields CDR1 SGHTA and CDR2 FQGNSA. Germline trimming cut 5 bases from V and 4 bases from J; bases unmatched to any gene: 16. The CDR3 runs 17 residues. The CDR3 here is CASSPHLPGLGVYEQYF. In DNA, the CDR3 is TGTGCCAGCAGCCCTCATTTACCGGGACTAGGGGTGTACGAGCAGTACTTC. Full variable domain (missing parts from reference TRBV7-2 and TRBJ2-7): GAGVSQSPSNKVTEKGKDVELRCDPISGHTALYWYRQSLGQGLEFLIYFQGNSAPDKSGLPSDRFSAERTGGSVSTLTIQRTQQEDSAVYLCASSPHLPGLGVYEQYFGPGTRLTVT.

The chain carries TRBV18 and TRBJ1-2, with TRBD1 matching 8 bases. Germline loops: CDR1 KGHSH, CDR2 LQKENI. The CDR3 contains 14 residues. Unmatched junction bases numbered 10, after V lost 3 bases and J lost 10 bases. CDR3 amino acids: CASSPYVTGDDYTF. DNA of the CDR3: TGTGCCAGCTCACCTTATGTGACAGGGGATGACTACACCTTC.

The table lists this clonotype with a few counts. The rearrangement joins TRBV20-1 to TRBJ2-3; 7 nucleotides agree with TRBD2. V gave up 3 bases and J gave up 6 bases; unmatched junction bases: 6. CDR1 and CDR2 from the germline V gene are DFQATT and SNEGSKA (reference sequence). The CDR3 has 13 amino acids. The CDR3 DNA is TGCAGTGCTAGGGTCAGCGGGATCGATACGCAGTATTTT. Translating gives CSARVSGIDTQYF.

V gene TRBV7-2 combines with J gene TRBJ2-7, with no clear D. This CDR3 has 16 residues. Germline V lookup: CDR1 SGHTA, CDR2 FQGNSA. V gave up 2 bases and J gave up 7 bases, with 21 bases separating them. The CDR3, as DNA: TGTGCCAGCAGCTTATCCAGCGAGAGCTCCTACAATGAGCAGTACTTC. Translation gives CASSLSSESSYNEQYF. The full variable domain, rest sourced from reference TRBV7-2 and TRBJ2-7, is GAGVSQSPSNKVTEKGKDVELRCDPISGHTALYWYRQSLGQGLEFLIYFQGNSAPDKSGLPSDRFSAERTGGSVSTLTIQRTQQEDSAVYLCASSLSSESSYNEQYFGPGTRLTVT.

This clonotype was observed a few times. The chain links TRBV12-3 or TRBV12-4 to TRBJ2-7; the D is unclear. The CDR3 is made up of 13 amino acids. With 5 bases removed from V and 6 bases from J, the gap between germline ends came to 14 bases. In DNA form, the CDR3 reads TGTGCCAGCAGTCCAACTTTAGGCGGCGAGCAGTACTTC. Translated, it gives CASSPTLGGEQYF.

This clonotype was seen only once. This chain joins TRBV7-9 and TRBJ1-2; D gene unclear. The CDR3 is made up of 15 amino acids. The V and J ends lost 0 bases and 0 bases respectively, with 8 bases between them. The germline V gene has CDR1 SEHNR and CDR2 FQNEAQ (reference sequence). The CDR3 loop reads CASSLAEEANYGYTF. DNA of the CDR3: TGTGCCAGCAGCTTAGCGGAGGAAGCTAACTATGGCTACACCTTC.

This clonotype was detected a few times. CDR3 amino acids: CSRTSQTPVHEQFF. DNA of the CDR3: TGCAGCAGGACTAGCCAAACCCCAGTTCATGAGCAGTTCTTC. This rearrangement joins TRBV20-1 to TRBJ2-1; 8 positions agree with TRBD2. Germline values: CDR1 DFQATT, CDR2 SNEGSKA (reference sequence). This CDR3 has 14 residues.

This clonotype has just a few counts. The DNA for the CDR3 is TGTGCCAGCAGTTCAAGGACTGAAGCTTTCTTT. Protein product: CASSSRTEAFF. The chain links TRBV28 to TRBJ1-1; D remains ambiguous. The V gene lost 4 bases and the J gene lost 5 bases, with 5 bases spanning the gap. Per the germline V gene, CDR1 is MDHEN and CDR2 is SYDVKM. The CDR3 has 11 amino acids.